This T cell receptor beta chain was recorded in a study of blood T cells in healthy people across ages. Study observations and caveats: Diversity was higher, and naive CD4+ cells more numerous, in long-lived donors than in aged donors. The study regarded diversity estimates from one million T cells as underestimates.

CDR1 is SGHVS, CDR2 FNYEAQ, per germline. Trimming removed 5 bases from V and 1 base from J; junction bases left unmatched: 4. CDR3 length: 15 residues. Of note for this clonotype: Its antigen is not identified.

Sample-barcoded 5' priming and a J-beta primer mix drove a second PCR of roughly 7 to 11 cycles. TCRdb recomputed calls from the 5' RACE reads with MiXCR, one row per CDR3 protein. The table lists approximately 790,000 distinct CDR3 sequences, less than 80% of them singletons, with 25% to 35% in the top ten. The J gene is TRBJ2-7, the V gene TRBV7-6, with TRBD2 identical over 11 bases. This receptor was obtained from a man aged 30 to 45 in good health. Sequencing was done on a sample of blood. The CDR3: CASSISSGGSYEQYF. CDR3 in DNA: TGTGCCAGCAGCATCTCTAGCGGGGGGTCCTACGAGCAGTACTTC.